The clone carrying this TCR beta chain appeared many times. Time point: newly diagnosed GD, antithyroid drugs for less than 3 months. PBMCs were the source of the RNA used for TCR sequencing. Library construction for TCR beta used iRepertoire HTBI primers and Arm-PCR of CDR3 regions. Each CDR3 protein gets one entry after TCRdb re-called the multiplex PCR reads with MiXCR. The profile shows 300,000 to 400,000 distinct CDR3 sequences, approximately 15% of them singletons. This record comes from a study of regulatory T cells in long-lasting Graves disease. Per the germline V gene, CDR1 is LGHDT and CDR2 is YNNKEL (reference sequence). CDR3 length: 14 amino acids. V lost 1 base and J 7 bases, leaving 10 bases between the germline ends. These records were also assigned to another study, of T cells in Graves' hyperthyroidism and ophthalmopathy.

The chain couples TRBV3-1 to TRBJ2-2; D gene uncertain. Sequenced material: peripheral blood mononuclear cells (PBMCs), taken at new diagnosis, from a patient treated with antithyroid drugs. This receptor was identified in a middle-aged man with Graves disease. This chain's CDR3 is CASSQAYGGGELFF. In DNA, the CDR3 is TGTGCCAGCAGCCAAGCATACGGTGGCGGGGAGCTGTTTTTT.